This entry lists 8 T cell receptor beta chains sequenced from one sample in a study of blood T cell repertoires in COVID-19. Generated by immunoSEQ multiplex PCR, the TCRdb table keeps only in-frame clones and is missing some. The table lists about 200,000 clones, around nine tenths of them singletons. Sequencing input: peripheral blood. These receptors were collected from a man aged 60 to 75 who had recovered from COVID-19.

The V call is TRBV19, the J call TRBJ2-6; D is perhaps TRBD1 (6 bases). There are 16 residues in the CDR3. Trimming cost V 7 bases and J 0 bases, with 13 bases left between them. The V gene's germline CDR1 is LNHDA and CDR2 SQIVND (reference sequence). CDR3 sequence: CASKKGGNSGANVLTF. CDR3 sequence (DNA): TGTGCCAGTAAGAAAGGGGGTAACTCTGGGGCCAACGTCCTGACTTTC.

The chain's CDR3 is CAISESLTSGSEQYF. The CDR3 coding sequence is TGTGCCATCAGTGAGTCGCTGACTAGCGGGAGCGAGCAGTACTTC. The chain carries TRBV10-3 and TRBJ2-7; 12 nucleotides agree with TRBD2. Per germline, CDR1 ENHRY and CDR2 SYGVKD. This CDR3 has 15 residues. Trimming removed 0 bases from V and 6 bases from J; junction bases left unmatched: 3.

The chain is built from TRBV7-9 and TRBJ2-7, with 11 nucleotides matching TRBD2. Germline CDR1 is SEHNR and CDR2 is FQNEAQ (reference sequence). The trim removed 5 bases at V and 4 bases at J, leaving 7 bases unmatched. CDR3 length: 15 amino acids. The CDR3 sequence: CASSLPTSGIYEQYF. Written as DNA, the CDR3 is TGTGCCAGCAGCCTCCCGACTAGCGGGATTTACGAGCAGTACTTC. The full variable domain, its missing parts supplied by reference TRBV7-9 and TRBJ2-7, is DTGVSQNPRHKITKRGQNVTFRCDPISEHNRLYWYRQTLGQGPEFLTYFQNEAQLEKSRLLSDRFSAERPKGSFSTLEIQRTEQGDSAMYLCASSLPTSGIYEQYFGPGTRLTVT.

CDR3 loop: CASRSSVQETQYF. The CDR3 nucleotides are TGCGCCAGCAGGTCTAGCGTACAAGAGACCCAGTACTTC. The chain employs TRBV5-1 and TRBJ2-5; D is perhaps TRBD2 (6 bases). Germline CDR1 SGHRS, CDR2 YFSETQ. Trimming took 5 bases from V and 2 from J, leaving 10 bases between them. The CDR3 runs 13 residues.

The V gene is TRBV5-1, the J gene TRBJ1-1; 8 nucleotides agree with TRBD1. There are 14 residues in the CDR3. The germline CDR1 and CDR2 sequences are SGHRS and YFSETQ. V gave up 1 base and J gave up 4 bases; unmatched junction bases: 3. In DNA, the CDR3 is TGCGCCAGCAGCTTGCAGGGGGCGTTCACTGAAGCTTTCTTT. This translates into CASSLQGAFTEAFF. Complete variable domain (other parts from reference TRBV5-1 and TRBJ1-1): KAGVTQTPRYLIKTRGQQVTLSCSPISGHRSVSWYQQTPGQGLQFLFEYFSETQRNKGNFPGRFSGRQFSNSRSEMNVSTLELGDSALYLCASSLQGAFTEAFFGQGTRLTVV.

The V call is TRBV30, the J call TRBJ1-5; D remains ambiguous. Trimming cost V 2 bases and J 2 bases, with 10 bases left between them. Germline V gene data show CDR1 as GTSNPN and CDR2 as SVGIG (reference sequence). CDR3 size: 14 residues. The CDR3 is CAWSPGRGNQPQHF. In nucleotides, the CDR3 is TGTGCCTGGAGTCCCGGGAGGGGCAATCAGCCCCAGCATTTT.

This sequence joins TRBV18 and TRBJ1-2; the D gene is possibly TRBD1 (6 bases). CDR3 length: 13 amino acids. Between the trimmed V and J ends, which lost 4 bases and 2 bases, there was a span of 8 bases. Looked up from germline, CDR1 is KGHSH and CDR2 is LQKENI. DNA for the CDR3: TGTGCCAGCTCACTCGACAGGAACTATGGCTACACCTTC. It translates to CASSLDRNYGYTF.

CDR3 sequence (DNA): TGTGCCAGCAGCTTCGGACAGCTGCAGTACTTC. Its translation: CASSFGQLQYF. V is TRBV7-9 and J is TRBJ2-7, with a weak D call TRBD1 (6 bases). Per germline, CDR1 SEHNR and CDR2 FQNEAQ (reference sequence). V was trimmed by 3 bases and J by 9 bases, leaving 9 bases between them. This CDR3 contains 11 residues.